This T cell receptor (beta chain) was recovered during a study of blood T cell repertoires in COVID-19. Study-wide background: There were acute and convalescent COVID-19 samples, and they came from the United States, Italy and Spain. Nucleic acid was either cDNA or gDNA, and it came from T cells, B-cell-depleted T cells, or PBMCs.

With 3 bases clipped from V and 6 bases from J, the junction kept 6 bases outside the gene matches. The CDR3 is 15 amino acids. Germline CDR1 SGHVS, CDR2 FQNEAQ. Original analysis: Estimates of nucleated cell counts were drawn from the amplification of reference gene primers. TCRdb's table, derived via immunoSEQ multiplex PCR, lists solely in-frame clones and lacks some. The V and J calls and clone size are taken from that table; D and trimming were inferred from the DNA. Of about 170,000 clones in the sample, over 80% were seen once. The TCR originated in a woman aged 45 to 65 with acute or convalescent COVID-19. Source material: peripheral blood. The chain joins TRBV7-8 to TRBJ2-2; 8 bases are a match to TRBD1. CDR3 loop: CASSFRQGMAGELFF. The CDR3 DNA sequence: TGTGCCAGCAGCTTCCGACAGGGGATGGCCGGGGAGCTGTTTTTT. Variable domain in full (rest from reference TRBV7-8 and TRBJ2-2): GAGVSQSPRYKVAKRGQDVALRCDPISGHVSLFWYQQALGQGPEFLTYFQNEAQLDKSGLPSDRFFAERPEGSVSTLKIQRTQQEDSAVYLCASSFRQGMAGELFFGEGSRLTVL.